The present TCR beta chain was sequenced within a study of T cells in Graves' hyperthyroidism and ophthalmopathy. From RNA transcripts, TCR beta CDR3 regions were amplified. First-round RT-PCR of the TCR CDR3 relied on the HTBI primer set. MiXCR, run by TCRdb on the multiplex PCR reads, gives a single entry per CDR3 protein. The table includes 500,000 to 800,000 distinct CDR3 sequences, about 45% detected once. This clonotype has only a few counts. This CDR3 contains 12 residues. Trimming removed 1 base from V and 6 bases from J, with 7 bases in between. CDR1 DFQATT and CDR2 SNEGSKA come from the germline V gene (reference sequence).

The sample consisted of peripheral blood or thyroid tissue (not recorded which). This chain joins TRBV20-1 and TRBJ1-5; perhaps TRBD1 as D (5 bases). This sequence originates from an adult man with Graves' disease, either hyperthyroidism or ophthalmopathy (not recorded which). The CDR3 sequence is CSARGTGQPQHF. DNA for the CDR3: TGCAGTGCTAGAGGCACAGGTCAGCCCCAGCATTTT.